One and the same sample provided the 18 T cell receptor beta chains below, sequenced in a study of spatial heterogeneity in lung cancer (dated by TCRdb to the late 2010s). What the research found in general, with its limitations: The tumor nonsynonymous mutation count correlated with the number of expanded intratumoral alpha and beta TCRs.

What the time point label conveys for this sample: sample taken at primary tumor resection. Antigen specificity for these receptors is unknown. Library preparation used 5' RACE. This sample was sequenced with a NextSeq 500. TCRdb cleaned the public reads at Q25 with fastp, built clones with MiXCR and kept in-frame beta chains. One record per CDR3 amino acid sequence lists the most common genes and DNA. Within this sample are 20,000 to 25,000 distinct CDR3 sequences, with roughly 9% of them counted one time only. Around 7.7% of the sample comes from the top ten. The specimen was lung tumor tissue, collected at surgery. The receptors stem from a male donor with early-stage non-small cell lung cancer.

This clonotype has at least ten counts. The chain joins TRBV3-1 to TRBJ1-6; D is uncertain. With 0 bases removed from V and 8 bases from J, the gap between germline ends came to 8 bases. The CDR3 has 14 amino acids. Germline V gives CDR1 LGHDT, CDR2 YNNKEL (reference sequence). The CDR3 region has the DNA TGTGCCAGCAGCCAAGATTTTACAGATTCACCCCTCCACTTT. Protein: CASSQDFTDSPLHF. The variable domain in full, with the rest retrieved from reference TRBV3-1 and TRBJ1-6, is DTAVSQTPKYLVTQMGNDKSIKCEQNLGHDTMYWYKQDSKKFLKIMFSYNNKELIINETVPNRFSPKSPDKAHLNLHINSLELGDSAVYFCASSQDFTDSPLHFGNGTRLTVT.

This clonotype was seen many times. The genes are TRBV2 and TRBJ2-6; no definite D call. V was cut by 4 bases and J by 2 bases, with 3 bases left in between. The CDR3 has 13 residues. Germline-derived CDR1 and CDR2 are SNHLY and FYNNEI. The CDR3 loop is CASSVTGANVLTF. The CDR3 bases are TGTGCCAGCAGTGTAACTGGGGCCAACGTCCTGACTTTC.

This clonotype turned up a few times. The J gene is TRBJ1-2, the V gene TRBV5-1; no reliable D call. Germline values: CDR1 SGHRS, CDR2 YFSETQ. Trimming took 0 bases from V and 5 from J, leaving 14 bases between them. The CDR3 spans 15 residues. The CDR3 DNA sequence: TGCGCCAGCAGCTTGGCCGGCGGATTTGAGTATGGCTACACCTTC. Encoded protein: CASSLAGGFEYGYTF.

CDR3: CASSPLAGVYNEQFF. The DNA of the CDR3 is TGTGCCAGTAGTCCCTTAGCGGGGGTTTACAATGAGCAGTTCTTC. This chain links TRBV19 with TRBJ2-1, with 9 nucleotides matching TRBD2. From germline, CDR1 is LNHDA and CDR2 SQIVND (reference sequence). The CDR3 length is 15 residues. V lost 5 bases to trimming and J lost 4 bases; unmatched junction nucleotides: 6.

This clonotype was recorded at least ten times. V usage is TRBV11-2 and J usage is TRBJ2-5, with TRBD1 matching over 8 bases. CDR1 SGHAT and CDR2 FQNNGV come from the germline V gene. The junction had 6 bases not matched to a gene; V was cut back by 1 base and J by 2 bases. This CDR3 comprises 16 residues. CDR3 region: CASSLGFGTGQETQYF. CDR3 DNA sequence: TGTGCCAGCAGCTTAGGCTTCGGGACAGGTCAAGAGACCCAGTACTTC.

This clonotype turned up a few times. The rearrangement uses TRBV10-3 and TRBJ2-7; 7 nucleotides match TRBD2. The CDR3 loop spans 16 amino acids. The germline CDR1 and CDR2 sequences are ENHRY and SYGVKD. J was trimmed by 6 bases and V by 3 bases; bases with no gene match: 14. CDR3 DNA: TGTGCCATCAGTGAAGTAGCGGGCCTGAGTGGAGGCGAGCAGTACTTC. It codes for CAISEVAGLSGGEQYF.

This clonotype came up many times. The chain has TRBV3-1 and TRBJ2-7, with 14 bases fitting TRBD2. There are 18 residues in the CDR3. V was clipped by 4 bases and J by 4 bases; unmatched bases: 12. Germline CDR1 LGHDT, CDR2 YNNKEL (reference sequence). The CDR3 DNA reads TGTGCCAGCAGCCGATCCGGGACTAGCGGGGGATCGGGGTACGAGCAGTACTTC. Protein: CASSRSGTSGGSGYEQYF.

In this sample, this clonotype turned up many times. This chain uses TRBV4-3 with TRBJ2-2, with 10 bases identical to TRBD2. The CDR3 extends over 17 amino acids. V was pared by 4 bases and J by 2 bases, with 7 bases of the junction left unmatched. Germline CDR1 and CDR2: LGHNA and YSLEER. CDR3 bases: TGCGCCAGCAGCCGTGATAGCGGGAGGTATAACACCGGGGAGCTGTTTTTT. Translated: CASSRDSGRYNTGELFF.

The chain couples TRBV7-2 to TRBJ2-7; D is undetermined. From germline, CDR1 is SGHTA and CDR2 FQGNSA. The V end lost 2 bases, the J end lost 0 bases, and 11 bases lay between the germline ends. The CDR3 is 15 amino acids. This CDR3 reads CASSLSGESSYEQYF. The CDR3 DNA follows: TGTGCCAGCAGCTTATCCGGTGAGAGCTCCTACGAGCAGTACTTC.

This sequence joins TRBV27 and TRBJ2-7, with TRBD2 as a possible D gene (5 bases). Trimming pared 7 bases from V and 4 bases from J, leaving 17 bases between. The germline V gene encodes CDR1 MNHEY and CDR2 SMNVEV (reference sequence). The CDR3 sequence is 14 residues long. The CDR3 protein is CASNKKGVLYEQYF. The DNA for the CDR3 is TGTGCCAGCAATAAGAAGGGAGTACTGTACGAGCAGTACTTC.

In regard to this clonotype: The junction departs from the called germline gene at one end, perhaps through a read error. The V call is TRBV7-7, the J call TRBJ2-1; no firm D call. CDR3 length equals 13 residues. Germline V CDR1 and CDR2: SSHAT, FNYEAQ (reference sequence). The CDR3 protein is CASSRSPGNEQFF. CDR3 coding DNA: TGTGCTAGCAGCCGCTCCCCGGGCAATGAGCAGTTCTTC.

The chain couples TRBV5-1 to TRBJ2-2; 10 bases agree with TRBD2. V dropped 3 bases and J dropped 5; count of bases not matched to a gene: 4. The germline gives CDR1 SGHRS, CDR2 YFSETQ. The CDR3 spans 15 residues. The CDR3 loop is CASSSTSGATGELFF. CDR3 DNA: TGCGCCAGCAGCTCTACTAGCGGGGCAACCGGGGAGCTGTTTTTT. The variable domain in full, with the rest retrieved from reference TRBV5-1 and TRBJ2-2, is KAGVTQTPRYLIKTRGQQVTLSCSPISGHRSVSWYQQTPGQGLQFLFEYFSETQRNKGNFPGRFSGRQFSNSRSEMNVSTLELGDSALYLCASSSTSGATGELFFGEGSRLTVL.

This clonotype was detected only a few times. Since a much larger clone is just one base distant, this may be a read error. The chain has TRBV27 and TRBJ1-6; perhaps TRBD1 as D (5 bases). V lost 1 base and J 5 bases, leaving 9 bases between the germline ends. The CDR3 covers 15 residues. The germline V gene encodes CDR1 MNHEY and CDR2 SMNVEV (reference sequence). The CDR3 region is CASSLWGEHNSPLHF. CDR3 DNA sequence: TGTGCCAGCAGTTTATGGGGGGAACATAATTCACCCCTCCACTTT.

This clonotype appeared many times. V gene TRBV6-5 combines with J gene TRBJ2-2, with unresolved D. Per the germline V gene, CDR1 is MNHEY and CDR2 is SVGAGI. The CDR3 extends over 14 amino acids. V was shortened by 3 bases and J by 4 bases, with 9 bases between the two germline ends. The CDR3 DNA reads TGTGCCAGCAGTTATGGTGAAACCACCGGGGAGCTGTTTTTT. It specifies CASSYGETTGELFF.

This clonotype was observed at least ten times. The chain combines TRBV5-1 with TRBJ1-1; possibly TRBD1 for D (6 bases). Germline loops: CDR1 SGHRS, CDR2 YFSETQ. Trimming stripped 7 bases from V and 4 bases from J, with 14 bases between. The CDR3 sequence is 13 residues long. This CDR3 is CASSNQGPTEAFF. CDR3 coding DNA: TGCGCCAGCTCCAATCAGGGGCCCACTGAAGCTTTCTTT.

The table lists this clonotype with a few counts. A read error may account for a junction end that differs from germline. The V call is TRBV7-7, the J call TRBJ2-6; D ambiguous. This CDR3 has 16 amino acids. Germline CDR1 and CDR2: SSHAT and FNYEAQ (reference sequence). The CDR3 is CASSLGRSSGANVLTF. The DNA for the CDR3 is TGTGCTAGCAGCTTAGGTCGTTCCTCTGGGGCCAACGTCCTGACTTTC.

This clonotype was seen ten or more times. The chain joins TRBV28 to TRBJ2-7, with 10 nucleotides matching TRBD2. Losses at the gene ends were 5 bases for V and 3 bases for J; bases not matched to a gene: 4. This CDR3 is built from 14 residues. Germline V lookup: CDR1 MDHEN, CDR2 SYDVKM. DNA for the CDR3: TGTGCCAGCAGTACCGGACTAGCGGTCTACGAGCAGTACTTC. Amino acids: CASSTGLAVYEQYF.

This chain uses TRBV12-3 or TRBV12-4 with TRBJ1-4; 8 nucleotides line up with TRBD1. The CDR3 extends over 16 amino acids. Trimming removed 8 bases from V and 10 bases from J; junction bases left unmatched: 18. The CDR3 region is CASLRAGGGEEAKLFF. The CDR3 region has the DNA TGTGCCAGCCTCCGGGCAGGGGGCGGTGAGGAGGCAAAACTGTTTTTT.